The clone carrying this TCR beta chain occurred a few times. Its antigen remains unidentified. The data belong to a study of identical twins. Overall study findings and caveats: Part of the zero-insertion signal could reflect confounding by invariant MAIT and iNKT cells.

A single record per CDR3 protein comes from TCRdb applying MiXCR to the 5' RACE reads. The sample has some 760,000 distinct CDR3 sequences; 15% to 20% are singletons. Only healthy Caucasians were included as donors. This CDR3 has 17 amino acids. The germline gives CDR1 SGHKS, CDR2 YYEKEE (reference sequence). After removal of 1 base from V and 0 bases from J, the junction contained 7 bases not matched to a gene. The same data also contributed to another study, on T cells expressing NK-cell markers. This second study notes: Researchers got TCR beta repertoires out of sorted CD3+CD56+NKG2C+, CD3+CD56+NKG2C- and CD3+CD56-NKG2C+ T cells.

Sequenced sample: PBMCs. The chain carries TRBV5-5 and TRBJ1-3, with 7 positions matching TRBD1. The source of this sequence is a woman aged 18-29 years in good health. CDR3 sequence: CASSLSTGLHSGNTIYF. In nucleotides, the CDR3 is TGTGCCAGCAGCTTGTCGACAGGGCTTCACTCTGGAAACACCATATATTTT.